This T cell receptor beta chain appears in the sequencing data of a study of cytomegalovirus exposure and HLA in healthy donors. V gave up 5 bases and J gave up 7 bases; unmatched junction bases: 13. The CDR3 covers 15 residues. Germline V gene data show CDR1 as SGHAT and CDR2 as FQNNGV. Primers included in the PCR were 60 Vbeta and 13 Jbeta primers. Measured with immunoSEQ multiplex PCR; TCRdb has only the in-frame clones, and not every one. The data hold about 120,000 clones, with approximately 78% observed a single time. The receptor's source is a female donor in good health and CMV-seronegative. This chain connects TRBV11-2 to TRBJ1-1; 7 bases map to TRBD1. Sequencing used PBMCs. CDR3 DNA: TGTGCCAGCAGCCCACGGATTAGCCGGGACAGTGAAGCTTTCTTT. This encodes CASSPRISRDSEAFF.